This TCR beta chain was recorded in a study of cytomegalovirus exposure and HLA in healthy donors (dated by TCRdb to about 2017). Background for the entire study: An earlier analysis of some 600 of the donors reported 250 to 300 Gb of sequence data and about 120 million unique TCR beta sequences obtained from about 170 million T cells. Roughly five DR-DQ haplotypes were treated as single units for association and clustering because of strong linkage in the cohort. The number of typed donors differed by locus: about 620-640 for A, B, C, DRB1 and DQB1; roughly 510 for DQA1; approximately 610 for DPA1; and around 450 for DPB1. Around 330 gigabases of sequencing data and around 85 million unique TCR sequences made up an early release that covered under 750 HLA-typed donors. A separate validation cohort of 100 to 150 different subjects was used in addition to the approximately 640-subject first cohort. Every discovery cohort repertoire had been produced on one sequencing platform. An earlier analysis of around 640 of the donors used high-throughput TCR beta sequencing to judge whether each TCR beta V gene segment behaved as functional or pseudogenic. Of the approximately 370 genotyped donors, 65% to 90% were placed in the genetic ancestry cluster associated with self-reported Caucasian donors. The study aimed to test whether signatures of past pathogen exposure could be identified by cataloging public T cell receptors. To study patterns of TCR occurrence, a later analysis re-analyzed previously published TCR beta repertoires from several hundred donors and added high-resolution HLA genotyping. The study combined high-throughput TCR immunosequencing, statistical association of individual TCRs with disease status, and machine learning to predict cytomegalovirus infection status. A later genetic analysis took genome-wide SNP genotypes for about 55% of the roughly 670 donors and used that subset as a discovery cohort. Alongside the repertoire data, information on donor age, sex, ethnicity and CMV serostatus was compiled. Class I and class II HLA loci were covered by the typing at four-digit resolution. Across under 500 genotyped donors of the cohort, an average of approximately 240,000 unique TCR beta nucleotide sequences per donor were sequenced, and 15% to 20% of those sequences were non-productive. The study used immunosequencing to profile the T cell repertoires of approximately 690 subjects and linked those repertoires to cytomegalovirus serostatus. Rather than drawing on any new phenotypic data, the later analysis identified candidate immune exposures from TCR beta sequences and the way those sequences occurred across donors. Broader findings and caveats from the paper: The only immune exposure information available for the cohort was CMV serostatus. According to the authors, the approach could potentially be generalized to other disease states and immunological phenotypes. Strong co-occurrence of HLA alleles, especially DR and DQ, made assigning TCR associations to individual alleles difficult. In a later analysis, HLA-associated TCR beta chains showed more clonal expansion and lower generation probabilities than non-associated chains that were equally common. Over 15 rarely observed V segments, including chromosome 9 orphons, were excluded from the earlier analysis of almost 600 of the donors because counts were too low. Because some donors lacked HLA typing at each locus, the association tests relied only on the typed subset. A further reported finding was that TCR beta sequences accurately predicted the HLA-A and HLA-B alleles for most subjects in the first cohort. V-gene and J-gene trimming of TCR beta chains was associated with a missense DCLRE1C variant in a later genetic analysis, and the association was replicated in an independent cohort. According to a later genetic analysis, donors in an Asian-associated ancestry cluster had fewer N-insertions in productive TCRs than the approximately 650-donor mean. Correlated functional status among segregating V segments might reflect linkage disequilibrium, but an unknown experimental factor could not be ruled out. According to a later analysis, most CMV-associated TCR beta chains appeared to be HLA-restricted, and the HLA associations seemed to be driven largely by CMV exposure. The presence/absence analyses assumed that sequencing depth was roughly uniform across donors, and that assumption may not be true. A later analysis found that TCR association rates varied across HLA loci, with DRB1 alleles showing the most associated TCRs and HLA-C alleles the fewest. A later analysis reported that several top co-occurrence clusters appeared linked to parvovirus B19, influenza, CMV and Epstein-Barr virus. In a later analysis, more than 15,000 TCR beta sequences were associated with specific HLA alleles at a false discovery rate of 0.05. A cluster of highly shared sequence variants was judged likely to be a technical artifact of the sequencing pipeline. Because the 87-base-pair reads could not distinguish some IMGT-functional V segments, including TRBV6-2 and TRBV6-3, those segments were excluded. In this cohort, only TCR beta chains were sequenced, and detectable features were limited by the absence of alpha or paired-chain data. In both the original and validation cohorts, the classifier was reported to diagnose cytomegalovirus status with high specificity and sensitivity. In the study, some 180 TCR beta chains were listed as associated with cytomegalovirus. In an earlier analysis of more than 500 of the donors, most TCR beta V segments appeared in productive rearrangements about 87% or about 30% of the time, broadly matching IMGT annotations. Three of the identified cytomegalovirus-associated TCR beta chains were confirmed in vitro to be specific for cytomegalovirus antigens. Across donors, most TCR sequences were observed very rarely, whereas some public TCRs were present in many individuals.

In total, over 600 healthy bone marrow donors made up the cohort. At the time of sampling, every cohort member was nominally healthy, though immune exposures that went unrecorded were likely present. The donor tested CMV seronegative, placing the donor among the 300 to 450 seronegative members of the cohort. Every donor gave a peripheral blood sample, and the peripheral blood mononuclear cells from that sample were used for TCR beta sequencing. The Qiagen DNeasy Blood Extraction Kit was used to extract genomic DNA from the blood cell samples. Preparation of the library involved the immunoSEQ multiplex PCR assay. A mixture of 60 forward primers for TCR Vbeta segments and 13 reverse primers for TCR Jbeta segments was used in the multiplex PCR. The CDR3 region of rearranged TCR beta genes was amplified from genomic DNA by a multiplex PCR assay. Amplified TCR beta libraries were sequenced as 87-base-pair reads on the Illumina HiSeq System. Regarding the original processing steps: Across the 670 or so repertoires, a later analysis counted approximately 75 million unique TCR beta chains, 9.5 million to 13 million of which were shared by at least two donors. Raw reads were error-corrected and collapsed into unique sequences with a nearest-neighbor algorithm that merged closely related sequences to remove PCR and sequencing errors. Alignment of CDR3 sequences to IMGT reference sequences was used to assign V, D and J gene segments. For a sequence to be retained, a match of at least six nucleotides was required to both a V gene segment and a J gene segment. A rearrangement was called productive if the CDR3 had no stop codons and remained in frame with V and J, and every other rearrangement was called non-productive. CDR3 was defined according to IMGT convention as the region running from the second conserved V-encoded cysteine to the conserved J-encoded phenylalanine. The earlier analysis of 450 to 750 of the donors excluded any sequence lacking an unambiguous match to a single V gene segment. In an earlier analysis of about 590 of the donors, a V segment was called functional when productive rearrangements were above 56.7%, and segregating when the standard deviation between donors exceeded 5%. To diagnose cytomegalovirus status from the catalog of TCR beta chain sequences, a statistical classification framework was built. A later analysis assigned V and J genes by comparing TCR nucleotide sequences with IMGT/GENE-DB human TR gene sequences. Using the TCRdist pipeline, a later analysis assigned CDR3 sequences along with most-parsimonious VDJ recombination scenarios. A later analysis defined each TCR beta chain by its CDR3 amino acid sequence plus V-gene family, and excluded reads lacking a unique V-gene family. A later analysis removed nearly 600 highly shared, low-generation-probability nucleotide sequences to deal with suspected cross-contamination and a sequencing artifact. A later analysis calculated a clonal expansion index for each public chain from normalized within-repertoire ranks of inferred template counts. A later analysis computed generation probabilities with a VDJ recombination model fitted to out-of-frame rearrangements, and checked the results against IGoR. In a later analysis, hypergeometric tests were used to score TCR-TCR, TCR-HLA and TCR-CMV co-occurrence, with a repertoire-size bias correction applied to TCR pairs. To estimate false discovery rates, a later analysis permuted the HLA or CMV assignments 20 times. A later analysis grouped co-occurring TCRs with DBSCAN, adding TCRdist sequence similarity when clustering within HLA-allele-positive subsets. Repertoires with fewer than 30,000 or more than 120,000 public chains were left out of co-occurrence clustering, as were roughly five repertoires with anomalous nucleotide sharing. TCRdb re-hosts the immuneACCESS table, in-frame sequences only. Its copies lack some clones; in the studies checked, an unresolved V gene accounts for under half of them, and the cause for the rest is not known. The V and J calls and clone size are taken from that table; D and trimming were inferred from the DNA. Recorded for this sample are about 150,000 clones; 75% to 90% of them occurred a single time. Roughly 1.8% of the sample goes to the ten largest clones.

The CDR3, cysteine through phenylalanine, is 12 amino acids long. The kept DNA is CDR3 alone, 36 bases in frame from the first base. In the germline V gene, CDR1 corresponds to SNHLY and CDR2 to FYNNEI. Concerning this clone itself: The antigen it recognizes is unknown. Sequence at one end of the junction differs from germline and may be a read error.

Material for sequencing was PBMCs. The origin of this receptor is a woman in her late teens or twenties in good health and CMV-seronegative. This chain is built from TRBV2 and TRBJ1-2; the D gene remains uncertain. CDR3 protein: CASIKESYGYPF. The bases read TGTGCCAGCATCAAGGAGAGCTATGGCTACCCCTTC.